Listed below are T cell receptor beta chains from one sample, sequenced in a study of T cells in Graves' hyperthyroidism and ophthalmopathy. TCRdb re-analysed the multiplex PCR reads in MiXCR, keeping a single row per CDR3 protein. The table lists around 580,000 distinct CDR3 sequences, under 60% of them singletons, with 7.5% to 8.5% in the top ten. The sequenced sample was peripheral blood or thyroid tissue (not recorded which). The receptors originated from a woman under 30 with Graves' hyperthyroidism. Both conserved end residues are part of each CDR3. The D gene is left open where the match is weak. Size tells how often a clone was seen (once, few, many) or the class of an expanded clone, and some rows leave it out.

J gene | clone size | V gene | D gene | CDR3 DNA | CDR3 protein
TRBJ2-7 | many | TRBV7-6 | TRBD2 | TGTGCCACATCCGGGACTAGCGGGAGTGAGGCCTACGAGCAGTACTTC | CATSGTSGSEAYEQYF
TRBJ1-2 | many | TRBV6-5 | . | TGTGCCAGCAGTGACCGGGACGCGGCCGGTCACACCTTC | CASSDRDAAGHTF
TRBJ2-5 | . | TRBV24-1 | TRBD2 | TGTGCCACCAGTGGAACGGGACTAGCGGGGGAGACCCAGTACTTC | CATSGTGLAGETQYF
TRBJ2-7 | few | TRBV6-2/TRBV6-3 | TRBD2 | TGTGCCAGCCTAGCGGGATACCCCTACGAGCAGTACTTC | CASLAGYPYEQYF
TRBJ1-5 | many | TRBV2 | . | TGTGCCAGCAGTGCGGGATGGATTAGCAATCAGCCCCAGCATTTT | CASSAGWISNQPQHF
TRBJ2-7 | many | TRBV7-2 | . | TGTGCCAGCAGCATGAGGGTCCCGAGCTCCTACGAGCAGTACTTC | CASSMRVPSSYEQYF
TRBJ2-7 | . | TRBV7-3 | TRBD2 | TGTGCCAGCAGCGGCGACCTAGCGGGAGGGTCCTACGAGCAGTACTTC | CASSGDLAGGSYEQYF
TRBJ1-2 | . | TRBV29-1 | . | TGCAGTCCAAAGACATCGAAAAACTATGGCTACACCTTC | CSPKTSKNYGYTF
TRBJ2-5 | . | TRBV24-1 | TRBD1 | TGTGCCACCAGTGACAGGACAGGGGGTACCCAGTACTTC | CATSDRTGGTQYF
TRBJ1-1 | . | TRBV20-1 | . | TGCAGTGCTAGAGCGGGACACGATAACACTGAAGCTTTCTTT | CSARAGHDNTEAFF
TRBJ1-1 | . | TRBV2 | . | TGTGCCAGCAGTGAGGGACGGACTGAAGCTTTCTTT | CASSEGRTEAFF
TRBJ2-5 | . | TRBV10-3 | TRBD1 | TGTGCCATCAGTGACGTTGGGACAGGACGGGCAGAGACCCAGTACTTC | CAISDVGTGRAETQYF
TRBJ2-6 | many | TRBV7-2 | . | TGTGCCAGCAGCTACCCGGGGGGGGGACAGTCCGACTCTGGGGCCAACGTCCTGACTTTC | CASSYPGGGQSDSGANVLTF
TRBJ1-3 | . | TRBV6-5 | . | TGTGCCAGCAGTTACTCGGGGGGCGATTGGTCTGGAAACACCATATATTTT | CASSYSGGDWSGNTIYF
TRBJ2-7 | . | TRBV20-1 | TRBD2 | TGCAGTGCTTCCAGGACTAGCTCCGATGAGCAGTACTTC | CSASRTSSDEQYF
TRBJ1-5 | . | TRBV7-2 | . | TGTGCCAGCAGCATTACAGGGACGGCTCAGCCCCAGCATTTT | CASSITGTAQPQHF
TRBJ1-2 | many | TRBV25-1 | TRBD1 | TGTGCCAGCAGTGGGACGACAGGGGACTATGGCTACACCTTC | CASSGTTGDYGYTF
TRBJ1-6 | . | TRBV2 | . | TGTGCCAGCAGTGCTACTGAAGGTTCACCCCTCCACTTT | CASSATEGSPLHF